This T cell receptor (beta chain) was profiled in a study of blood T cell repertoires in COVID-19. Clones were read by immunoSEQ multiplex PCR, and TCRdb kept only the in-frame ones, dropping some. The sample lists fewer than 350,000 clones; about nine tenths were seen once. Trimming left V 7 bases short and J 7 bases short, with 17 bases between. The CDR3 is 15 amino acids. Germline-derived CDR1 and CDR2 are MDHEN and SYDVKM. Sequenced material: PBMCs or T cells enriched from blood (not recorded which). This TCR was sampled from a man aged 55 to 70 who had recovered from COVID-19. The J gene is TRBJ1-6, the V gene TRBV28, with TRBD1 as a possible D gene (5 bases). CDR3 DNA: TGTGCCAGCATCCTGGGAGGGTACAGGAATTCACCCCTCCACTTT. Translating it yields CASILGGYRNSPLHF. Together with reference TRBV28 and TRBJ1-6, the CDR3 gives the full variable domain: DVKVTQSSRYLVKRTGEKVFLECVQDMDHENMFWYRQDPGLGLRLIYFSYDVKMKEKGDIPEGYSVSREKKERFSLILESASTNQTSMYLCASILGGYRNSPLHFGNGTRLTVT.